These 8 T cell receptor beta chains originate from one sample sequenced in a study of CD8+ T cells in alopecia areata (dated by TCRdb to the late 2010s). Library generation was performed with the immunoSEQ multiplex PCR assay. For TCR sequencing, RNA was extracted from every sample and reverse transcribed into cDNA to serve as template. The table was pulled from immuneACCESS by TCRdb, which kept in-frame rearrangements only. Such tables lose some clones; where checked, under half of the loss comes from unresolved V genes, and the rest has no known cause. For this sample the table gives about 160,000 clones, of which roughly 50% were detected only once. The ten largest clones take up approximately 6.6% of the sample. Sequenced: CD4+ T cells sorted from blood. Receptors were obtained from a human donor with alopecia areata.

The CDR3 sequence is CASSGTAPHGYTF. In nucleotides, the CDR3 is TGTGCCAGCAGTGGGACAGCCCCCCATGGCTACACCTTC. This chain connects TRBV28 to TRBJ1-2, with 7 bases fitting TRBD1. CDR1 is MDHEN and CDR2 is SYDVKM in the germline V gene. J gave up 6 bases and V 5 bases, and 6 bases lay outside the gene matches. This CDR3 region has 13 residues.

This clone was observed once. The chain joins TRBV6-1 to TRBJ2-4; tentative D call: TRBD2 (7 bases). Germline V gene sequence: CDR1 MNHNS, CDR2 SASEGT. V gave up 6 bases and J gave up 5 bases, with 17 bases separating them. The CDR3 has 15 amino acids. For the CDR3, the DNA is TGTGCCAGCAGCCAAGACGGGGGGCTGGAAAACATTCAGTACTTC. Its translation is CASSQDGGLENIQYF.

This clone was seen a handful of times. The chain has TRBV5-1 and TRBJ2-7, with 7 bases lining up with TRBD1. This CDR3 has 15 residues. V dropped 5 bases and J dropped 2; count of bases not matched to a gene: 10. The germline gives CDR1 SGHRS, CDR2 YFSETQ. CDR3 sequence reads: CASRQGTAKPYEQYF. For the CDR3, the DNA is TGCGCCAGCAGGCAGGGGACAGCCAAACCCTACGAGCAGTACTTC.

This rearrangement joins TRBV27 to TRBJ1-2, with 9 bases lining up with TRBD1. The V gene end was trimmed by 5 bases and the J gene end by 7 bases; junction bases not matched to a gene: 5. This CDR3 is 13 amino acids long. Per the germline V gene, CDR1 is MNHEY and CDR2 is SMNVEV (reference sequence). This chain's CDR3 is CASSLRDRAGYTF. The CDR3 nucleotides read TGTGCCAGCAGTCTTAGGGACAGGGCTGGCTACACCTTC.

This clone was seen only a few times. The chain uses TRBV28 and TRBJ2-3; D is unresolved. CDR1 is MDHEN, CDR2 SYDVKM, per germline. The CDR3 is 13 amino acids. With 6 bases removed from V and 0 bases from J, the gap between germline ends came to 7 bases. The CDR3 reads CASRRSSTDTQYF. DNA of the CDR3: TGTGCCAGCAGACGATCTAGCACAGATACGCAGTATTTT.

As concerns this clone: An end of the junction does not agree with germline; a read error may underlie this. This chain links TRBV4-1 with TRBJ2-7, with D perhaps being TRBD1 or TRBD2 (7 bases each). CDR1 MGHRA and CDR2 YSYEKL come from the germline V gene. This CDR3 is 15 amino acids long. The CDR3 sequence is CASSQAGQSPYEQYF. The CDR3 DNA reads TGTGCCAGCAGCCAAGCGGGACAGTCCCCCTACGAGCAGTACTTC.

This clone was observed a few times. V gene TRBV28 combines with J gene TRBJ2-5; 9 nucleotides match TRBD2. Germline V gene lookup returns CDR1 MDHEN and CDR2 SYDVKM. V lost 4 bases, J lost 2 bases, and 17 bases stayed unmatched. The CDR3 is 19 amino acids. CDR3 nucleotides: TGTGCCAGCAGTTCCTACGGACTAGCGTCGGGCAAGGGGCAAGAGACCCAGTACTTC. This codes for CASSSYGLASGKGQETQYF.

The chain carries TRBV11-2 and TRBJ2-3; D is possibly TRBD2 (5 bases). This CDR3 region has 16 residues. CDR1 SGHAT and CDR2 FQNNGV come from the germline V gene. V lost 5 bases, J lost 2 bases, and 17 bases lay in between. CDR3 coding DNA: TGTGCCAGCAGCCCACGGCTAGTCGGGGTCACAGATACGCAGTATTTT. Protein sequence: CASSPRLVGVTDTQYF.